These T cell receptor beta chains were read from a single sample in a study of shared clonotypes between healthy human individuals. TCRdb's copy holds only in-frame clones and misses some; the assay was immunoSEQ multiplex PCR. Of about 470,000 clones listed, 75% to 85% were seen once; the top ten hold under 15%. Sequenced sample: PBMCs. The receptors come from a woman aged 40 to 50 in good health. Some clones in this sample may be carry-over from other donors' samples. Each CDR3 is given with its conserved first and last residue. A D gene is named only where the DNA matches it firmly. Size values are once, few and many counts, or a class for expanded clones, and some rows have none.

TRBD2,many,TRBV19,TRBJ2-3,CASSNPSGRVADTQYF,TGTGCCAGTAGTAACCCTAGCGGGAGGGTGGCAGATACGCAGTATTTT
NA,NA,TRBV11-2,TRBJ1-4,CASSLGGGWEKLFF,TGTGCCAGCAGCTTAGGCGGGGGCTGGGAAAAACTGTTTTTT
NA,many,TRBV5-1,TRBJ1-2,CASSLGHGSLFEGIYGYTF,TGCGCCAGCAGCTTGGGACACGGATCTCTTTTCGAGGGGATCTATGGCTACACCTTC
TRBD2,NA,TRBV2,TRBJ2-2,CASSQLASAGELFF,TGTGCCAGCAGTCAACTAGCGTCGGCCGGGGAGCTGTTTTTT
TRBD1,NA,TRBV5-1,TRBJ1-1,CASSLGGTGAEAFF,TGCGCCAGCAGCTTGGGCGGGACAGGGGCTGAAGCTTTCTTT
NA,NA,TRBV2,TRBJ2-7,CASKPLGNSYEQYF,TGTGCCAGCAAGCCCCTCGGGAACTCCTACGAGCAGTACTTC
NA,NA,TRBV6-1,TRBJ2-7,CASSEFQGQRYEQYF,TGTGCCAGCAGTGAATTCCAGGGTCAACGGTACGAGCAGTACTTC
NA,NA,TRBV19,TRBJ1-1,CASSISWQITEAFF,TGTGCCAGTAGTATTTCGTGGCAGATCACTGAAGCTTTCTTT
TRBD1,NA,TRBV30,TRBJ2-5,CAWAGGYETQYF,TGTGCCTGGGCAGGGGGTTACGAGACCCAGTACTTC
NA,NA,TRBV7-9,TRBJ2-3,CASSLSEASTDTQYF,TGTGCCAGCAGCTTATCAGAGGCTAGCACAGATACGCAGTATTTT
NA,NA,TRBV7-9,TRBJ1-2,CASSLGGSGGYTF,TGTGCCAGCAGCTTAGGCGGGAGCGGTGGCTACACCTTC
NA,NA,TRBV6-5,TRBJ2-7,CASSSGQEQYF,TGTGCCAGCAGTTCCGGACAAGAGCAGTACTTC
NA,NA,TRBV2,TRBJ2-7,CASRVDRREQYF,TGTGCCAGCAGGGTAGACAGGCGCGAGCAGTACTTC
NA,NA,TRBV7-9,TRBJ1-5,CASSLGPVGNQPQHF,TGTGCCAGCAGCTTAGGGCCTGTAGGGAATCAGCCCCAGCATTTT
NA,NA,TRBV11-1,TRBJ2-1,CASSSDPSSYNEQFF,TGTGCCAGCAGCTCGGACCCTAGCTCCTACAATGAGCAGTTCTTC
TRBD2,NA,TRBV6-5,TRBJ2-3,CASSYSRLAGADTQYF,TGTGCCAGCAGTTACTCCAGACTAGCGGGAGCAGATACGCAGTATTTT
NA,NA,TRBV19,TRBJ2-7,CASSISAGSYEQYF,TGTGCCAGTAGTATTTCGGCAGGGTCCTACGAGCAGTACTTC
NA,NA,TRBV2,TRBJ2-7,CASRTTSGADYEQYF,TGTGCCAGCAGGACCACTTCGGGGGCGGACTACGAGCAGTACTTC
NA,NA,TRBV6-5,TRBJ2-1,CASGRDGLNEQFF,TGTGCCAGCGGCCGCGACGGTCTCAATGAGCAGTTCTTC
TRBD1,NA,TRBV11-1,TRBJ1-1,CASSTQGVYTEAFF,TGTGCCAGCAGCACCCAGGGGGTATACACTGAAGCTTTCTTT
TRBD1,NA,TRBV2,TRBJ2-7,CASSVSPGQGASRAGATYYEQYF,TGTGCCAGCAGCGTCTCACCGGGACAGGGGGCATCACGGGCGGGAGCCACCTACTACGAGCAGTACTTC
NA,NA,TRBV5-4,TRBJ2-3,CASSPDRSTDTQYF,TGTGCCAGCAGCCCCGACAGATCCACAGATACGCAGTATTTT
TRBD1,NA,TRBV6-1,TRBJ2-5,CASSEEGQGWETQYF,TGTGCCAGCAGTGAGGAAGGACAGGGTTGGGAGACCCAGTACTTC
NA,many,TRBV4-3,TRBJ2-2,CASSRPTGGELFF,TGCGCCAGCAGCCGGCCTACTGGCGGGGAGCTGTTTTTT
TRBD1,few,TRBV28,TRBJ2-2,CASRPPGQGTGELFF,TGTGCCAGCAGGCCGCCGGGACAGGGCACCGGGGAGCTGTTTTTT
TRBD2,NA,TRBV28,TRBJ2-7,CASSPGTSAYEQYF,TGTGCCAGCAGTCCAGGGACTAGCGCCTACGAGCAGTACTTC
TRBD1,NA,TRBV11-2,TRBJ1-1,CASSSGTVTNTEAFF,TGTGCCAGCAGCTCGGGGACAGTTACGAACACTGAAGCTTTCTTT
NA,NA,TRBV28,TRBJ2-7,CVTEQRQYF,TGTGTCACTGAACAGAGGCAGTACTTC
NA,NA,TRBV5-1,TRBJ2-3,CASSLANQVVDTQYF,TGCGCCAGCAGCTTGGCCAATCAAGTGGTAGATACGCAGTATTTT